These 7 T cell receptor beta chains were all obtained from the same sample, sequenced in a study of blood T cells in healthy people across ages. A sample-barcoded 5' primer and a J-beta primer mix were used in a second PCR of roughly 6 to 11 cycles. TCRdb reprocessed the 5' RACE reads via MiXCR and lists one record per CDR3 protein. Altogether 800,000 or so distinct CDR3 sequences are present, around 68% being singletons, with the ten largest covering about 30%. The material sequenced was blood. The receptors were gathered from a man aged 30-40 years in good health.

The rearrangement links TRBV5-1 to TRBJ2-5, with D tentatively TRBD2 (6 bases). Germline V gene lookup returns CDR1 SGHRS and CDR2 YFSETQ. The CDR3 sequence is 15 residues long. V lost 1 base, J lost 2 bases, and 12 bases lay in between. The CDR3 spells CASSLIGRGQETQYF. CDR3 nucleotide sequence: TGCGCCAGCAGCTTGATTGGGCGGGGTCAAGAGACCCAGTACTTC. The variable domain in full, with the rest retrieved from reference TRBV5-1 and TRBJ2-5, is KAGVTQTPRYLIKTRGQQVTLSCSPISGHRSVSWYQQTPGQGLQFLFEYFSETQRNKGNFPGRFSGRQFSNSRSEMNVSTLELGDSALYLCASSLIGRGQETQYFGPGTRLLVL.

The rearrangement uses TRBV7-3 and TRBJ2-1, with 10 bases lining up with TRBD2. The CDR3 extends over 16 amino acids. Trimming removed 2 bases from V and 4 bases from J; junction bases left unmatched: 5. Per the germline V gene, CDR1 is SGHTA and CDR2 is FQGTGA. DNA of the CDR3: TGTGCCAGCAGCTTAGATGCTAGCGGGGGTTACAATGAGCAGTTCTTC. Translating gives CASSLDASGGYNEQFF.

The rearrangement links TRBV25-1 to TRBJ2-3; the D gene could be TRBD1 or TRBD2 (5 bases each). The CDR3 sequence is 12 residues long. Trimming removed 3 bases from V and 7 bases from J, with 8 bases in between. The germline CDR1 and CDR2 sequences are MGHDK and SYGVNS. This chain's CDR3 is CASSDSGHTQYF. For the CDR3, the DNA is TGTGCCAGCAGTGATTCGGGGCATACGCAGTATTTT.

The V gene is TRBV11-2, the J gene TRBJ2-5; no clear D. Near its end, the DNA agrees better with TRBJ2-7, so the J call may be wrong. This CDR3 is built from 12 residues. CDR1 and CDR2 from the germline V gene are SGHAT and FQNNGV. CDR3 bases: TGTGCCAGCAGCTTACCGACCTGCGAGCAGTACTTC. Protein: CASSLPTCEQYF.

V and J are TRBV7-2 and TRBJ2-1, with 7 bases fitting TRBD1. Losses at the gene ends were 2 bases for V and 15 bases for J; bases not matched to a gene: 4. CDR1 is SGHTA and CDR2 is FQGNSA in the germline V gene. This CDR3 is built from 11 residues. The CDR3 protein is CASSLQTGWFF. The CDR3 DNA follows: TGTGCCAGCAGCTTACAGACAGGGTGGTTCTTC.

This clonotype was detected only a few times. The CDR3 region has the DNA TGTGCCAGCAGTTCCCCGACTACATCCTCCTTAGATACGCAGTATTTT. Amino acid sequence: CASSSPTTSSLDTQYF. The V gene is TRBV6-2 or TRBV6-3, the J gene TRBJ2-3; possible D gene TRBD2, 5 bases. Trimming removed 4 bases from V and 5 bases from J, with 19 bases in between. The V gene's germline CDR1 is MNHEY and CDR2 SVGEGT. The CDR3 loop spans 16 amino acids.

The chain couples TRBV5-5 to TRBJ1-4, with D possibly being TRBD1 (5 bases). CDR1 SGHKS and CDR2 YYEKEE come from the germline V gene (reference sequence). Trimming took off 2 bases at V and 0 bases at J, with 14 bases between the two ends. The CDR3 runs 17 residues. CDR3 amino acids: CASSFSSRESTNEKLFF. CDR3 in DNA: TGTGCCAGCAGCTTTTCGTCCAGGGAGTCAACTAATGAAAAACTGTTTTTT.